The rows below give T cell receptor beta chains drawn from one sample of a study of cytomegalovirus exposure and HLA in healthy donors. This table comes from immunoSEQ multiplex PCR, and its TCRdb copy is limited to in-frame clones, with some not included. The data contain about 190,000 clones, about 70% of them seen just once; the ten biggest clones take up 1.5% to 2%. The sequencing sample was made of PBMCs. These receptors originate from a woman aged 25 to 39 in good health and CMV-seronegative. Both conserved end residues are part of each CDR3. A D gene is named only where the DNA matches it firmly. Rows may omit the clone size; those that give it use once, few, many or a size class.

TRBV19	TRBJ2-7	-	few	CASSSRGVSYEQYF	TGTGCCAGTAGTAGCAGGGGAGTCTCCTACGAGCAGTACTTC
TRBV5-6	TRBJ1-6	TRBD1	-	CASSFAGGHNSPLHF	TGTGCCAGCAGCTTTGCAGGGGGCCATAATTCACCCCTCCACTTT
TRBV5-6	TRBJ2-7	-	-	CASSLSRYEQYF	TGTGCCAGCAGCTTGAGTAGATACGAGCAGTACTTC
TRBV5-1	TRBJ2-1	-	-	CASSLDWASYNEQFF	TGCGCCAGCAGCTTGGACTGGGCCTCCTACAATGAGCAGTTCTTC
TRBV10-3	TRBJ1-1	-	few	CAILAGYEAFF	TGTGCCATCCTCGCGGGGTATGAAGCTTTCTTT
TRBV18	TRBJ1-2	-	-	CASSPSDNRLHGYTF	TGTGCCAGCTCACCAAGTGATAACAGGCTCCATGGCTACACCTTC
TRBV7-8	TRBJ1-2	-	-	CASSPHPTGVGYTF	TGTGCCAGCAGCCCACACCCAACCGGGGTGGGCTACACCTTC
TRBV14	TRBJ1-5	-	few	CASSQQTDGMTLYSNQPQHF	TGTGCCAGCAGCCAACAAACAGACGGGATGACCCTTTATAGCAATCAGCCCCAGCATTTT
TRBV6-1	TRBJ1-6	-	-	CASAKAQANSPLHF	TGTGCCAGCGCCAAGGCACAGGCAAATTCACCCCTCCACTTT
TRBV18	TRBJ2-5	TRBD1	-	CASSPETGGQETQYF	TGTGCCAGCTCACCAGAGACAGGGGGCCAAGAGACCCAGTACTTC
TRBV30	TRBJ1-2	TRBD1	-	CAWSIGQGYGYTF	TGTGCCTGGAGTATAGGACAGGGCTATGGCTACACCTTC
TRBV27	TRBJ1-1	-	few	CASSFRGNTEAFF	TGTGCCAGCAGTTTCCGGGGGAACACTGAAGCTTTCTTT
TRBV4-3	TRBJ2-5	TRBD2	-	CASSQDFLAGIETQYF	TGCGCCAGCAGCCAAGATTTCCTAGCGGGAATTGAGACCCAGTACTTC
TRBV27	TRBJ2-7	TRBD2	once	CASSLLDGRKYEQYF	TGTGCCAGCAGTCTACTCGACGGGAGGAAATACGAGCAGTACTTC
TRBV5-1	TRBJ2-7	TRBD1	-	CASSSPTGTVSYEQYF	TGCGCCAGCAGCTCGCCCACCGGGACAGTCTCCTACGAGCAGTACTTC
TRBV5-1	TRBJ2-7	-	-	CASSLDGWLMGDSYEQYF	TGCGCCAGCAGCTTGGATGGGTGGCTTATGGGCGACTCCTACGAGCAGTACTTC
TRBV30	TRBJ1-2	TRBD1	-	CAWSGGQTYGYTF	TGTGCCTGGAGCGGGGGACAGACCTATGGCTACACCTTC
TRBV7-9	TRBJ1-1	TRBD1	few	CASSPRLGQVNTEAFF	TGTGCCAGCAGCCCTCGGCTCGGACAGGTGAACACTGAAGCTTTCTTT
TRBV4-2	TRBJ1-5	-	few	CASSQGGFSHQPQHF	TGTGCCAGCAGCCAAGGCGGGTTCTCGCATCAGCCCCAGCATTTT
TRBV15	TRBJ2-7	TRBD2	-	CATRTSGMSYEQYF	TGTGCCACCCGGACTAGCGGTATGTCCTACGAGCAGTACTTC
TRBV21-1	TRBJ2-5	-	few	CASSKVSPIRTQYF	TGTGCCAGCAGCAAAGTTTCCCCAATTAGGACCCAGTACTTC
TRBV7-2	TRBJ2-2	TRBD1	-	CASSLDRGPGELFF	TGTGCCAGCAGCTTGGACAGGGGGCCCGGGGAGCTGTTTTTT
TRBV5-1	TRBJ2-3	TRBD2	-	CASRLRGGFGDTQYF	TGCGCCAGCAGGTTGCGGGGGGGATTTGGAGATACGCAGTATTTT